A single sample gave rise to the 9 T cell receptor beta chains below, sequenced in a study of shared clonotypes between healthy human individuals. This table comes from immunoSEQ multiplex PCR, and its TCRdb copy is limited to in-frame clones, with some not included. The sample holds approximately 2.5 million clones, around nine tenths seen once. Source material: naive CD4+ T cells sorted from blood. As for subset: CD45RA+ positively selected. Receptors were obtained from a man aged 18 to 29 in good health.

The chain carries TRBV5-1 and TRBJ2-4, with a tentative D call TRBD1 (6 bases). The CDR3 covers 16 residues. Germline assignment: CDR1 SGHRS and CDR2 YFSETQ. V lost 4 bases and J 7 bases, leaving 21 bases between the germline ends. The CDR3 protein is CASSGGIGQRVNIQYF. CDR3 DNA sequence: TGCGCCAGCAGCGGAGGAATAGGACAGAGGGTCAACATTCAGTACTTC. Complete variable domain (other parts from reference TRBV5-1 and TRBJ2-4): KAGVTQTPRYLIKTRGQQVTLSCSPISGHRSVSWYQQTPGQGLQFLFEYFSETQRNKGNFPGRFSGRQFSNSRSEMNVSTLELGDSALYLCASSGGIGQRVNIQYFGAGTRLSVL.

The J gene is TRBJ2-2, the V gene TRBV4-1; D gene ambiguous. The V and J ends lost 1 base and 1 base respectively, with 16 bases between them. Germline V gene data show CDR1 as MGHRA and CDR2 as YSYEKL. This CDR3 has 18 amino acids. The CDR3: CASSQGILAPKNTGELFF. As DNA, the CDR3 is TGCGCCAGCAGCCAAGGAATACTGGCCCCCAAGAACACCGGGGAGCTGTTTTTT.

This chain's CDR3 is CASKSRGNEKLFF. CDR3 nucleotide sequence: TGTGCCAGTAAGAGCAGGGGAAATGAAAAACTGTTTTTT. The gene calls are TRBV19 and TRBJ1-4; perhaps TRBD1 as D (6 bases). This CDR3 has 13 residues. Trimming removed 7 bases at V and 5 bases at J, with 11 bases between. Germline V gene lookup returns CDR1 LNHDA and CDR2 SQIVND (reference sequence).

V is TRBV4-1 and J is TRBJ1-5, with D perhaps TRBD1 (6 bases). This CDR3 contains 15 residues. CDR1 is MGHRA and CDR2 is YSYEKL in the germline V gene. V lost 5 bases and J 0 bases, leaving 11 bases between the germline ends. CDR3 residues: CASSDTGYSNQPQHF. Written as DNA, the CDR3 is TGCGCCAGCAGCGACACAGGGTATAGCAATCAGCCCCAGCATTTT.

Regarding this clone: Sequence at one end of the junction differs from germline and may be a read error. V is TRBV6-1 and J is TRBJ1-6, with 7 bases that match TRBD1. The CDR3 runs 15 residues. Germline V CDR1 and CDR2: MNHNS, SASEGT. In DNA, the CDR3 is TGTGCCAGCAGAGAAGGGACAGACTATAATTCACCCCTCCACTTT. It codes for CASREGTDYNSPLHF.

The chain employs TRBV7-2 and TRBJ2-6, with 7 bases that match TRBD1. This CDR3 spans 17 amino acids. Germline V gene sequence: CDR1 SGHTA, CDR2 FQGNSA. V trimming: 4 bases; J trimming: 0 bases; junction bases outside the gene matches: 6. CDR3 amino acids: CASSSRDRPSGANVLTF. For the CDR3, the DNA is TGTGCCAGCAGCTCCCGGGACAGACCCTCTGGGGCCAACGTCCTGACTTTC.

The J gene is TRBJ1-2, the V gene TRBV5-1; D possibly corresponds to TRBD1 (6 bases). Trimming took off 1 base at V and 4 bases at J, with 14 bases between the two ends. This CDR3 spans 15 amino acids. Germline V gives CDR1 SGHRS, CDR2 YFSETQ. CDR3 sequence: CASSLTGPQGYGYTF. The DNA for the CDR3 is TGCGCCAGCAGCTTGACAGGGCCCCAGGGCTATGGCTACACCTTC.

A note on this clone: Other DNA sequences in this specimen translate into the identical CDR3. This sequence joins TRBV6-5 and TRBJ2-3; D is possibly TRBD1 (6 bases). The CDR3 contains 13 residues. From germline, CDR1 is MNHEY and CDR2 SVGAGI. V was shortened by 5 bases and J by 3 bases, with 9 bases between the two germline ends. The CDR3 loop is CASSQGSTDTQYF. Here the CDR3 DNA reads TGTGCCAGCAGTCAGGGGAGTACAGATACGCAGTATTTT.

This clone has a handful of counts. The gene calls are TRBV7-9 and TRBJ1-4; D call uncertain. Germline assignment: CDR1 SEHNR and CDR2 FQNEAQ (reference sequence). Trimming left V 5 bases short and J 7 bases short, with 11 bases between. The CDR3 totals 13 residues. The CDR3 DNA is TGTGCCAGCAGCCCCAGACAAGGTGAAAAACTGTTTTTT. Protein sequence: CASSPRQGEKLFF.